These T cell receptor beta chains were read from a single sample in a study of cytomegalovirus exposure and HLA in healthy donors. Using immunoSEQ multiplex PCR, the repertoire was profiled, and TCRdb retains in-frame clones only, with some absent. The table lists more than 80,000 clones, over 70% of them singletons. The specimen sequenced was PBMCs. These receptors all come from a male donor in good health and CMV-seropositive. The CDR3 runs from the conserved cysteine through the conserved F or W. Fields, in order: D gene, clone size, V gene, J gene, CDR3 DNA, CDR3 protein. The D gene is left open where the match is weak. The size of a clone is reported for some rows only, either as once, few or many, or as a class for expanded clones.

D: TRBD2; size: NA; V: TRBV29-1; J: TRBJ2-3; DNA: TGCAGCGTTGAAACTAGCGGGCGGAATACGCAGTATTTT; CDR3: CSVETSGRNTQYF
D: TRBD1; size: NA; V: TRBV28; J: TRBJ2-2; DNA: TGTGCCAGCAGTTCCCCCCGGGACAGGACGAACACCGGGGAGCTGTTTTTT; CDR3: CASSSPRDRTNTGELFF
D: NA; size: NA; V: TRBV6-5; J: TRBJ2-7; DNA: TGTGCCAGCAGTTCTAGCACCGAGACCTACGAGCAGTACTTC; CDR3: CASSSSTETYEQYF
D: NA; size: once; V: TRBV4-2; J: TRBJ1-4; DNA: TGTGCCAGCAGCCGTCAAACAGGCCCGGCAACTAATGAAAAACTGTTTTTT; CDR3: CASSRQTGPATNEKLFF
D: NA; size: NA; V: TRBV27; J: TRBJ2-7; DNA: TGTGCCAGCAGGGAAGGGAGTCGTTCCCGGGAGCAGTACTTC; CDR3: CASREGSRSREQYF
D: NA; size: NA; V: TRBV15; J: TRBJ1-5; DNA: TGTGCCACCAGAAGCGATATTTTACAGGGCCAACAGCCCCAGCATTTT; CDR3: CATRSDILQGQQPQHF
D: NA; size: NA; V: TRBV7-2; J: TRBJ1-2; DNA: TGTGCCAGCAGCTTACTGGGGGGGAACTATGGCTACACCTTC; CDR3: CASSLLGGNYGYTF
D: TRBD1; size: NA; V: TRBV5-1; J: TRBJ2-2; DNA: TGCGCCAGCAGCTTGGGGGGGACAGGGAACACCGGGGAGCTGTTTTTT; CDR3: CASSLGGTGNTGELFF
D: NA; size: NA; V: TRBV9; J: TRBJ2-1; DNA: TGTGCCAGCAGCGCTACCAGCCGGGACTCCAACAATGAGCAGTTCTTC; CDR3: CASSATSRDSNNEQFF
D: TRBD1; size: NA; V: TRBV7-2; J: TRBJ1-1; DNA: TGTGCCAGCAGCTCCGGACAGGGGCACACTGAAGCTTTCTTT; CDR3: CASSSGQGHTEAFF
D: NA; size: NA; V: TRBV7-6; J: TRBJ2-2; DNA: TGTGCCAGCACGACTACGAACACCGGGGAGCTGTTTTTT; CDR3: CASTTTNTGELFF
D: NA; size: NA; V: TRBV5-1; J: TRBJ2-5; DNA: TGCGCCAGCAGCTGGGGGGTCTACCAAGAGACCCAGTACTTC; CDR3: CASSWGVYQETQYF
D: NA; size: NA; V: TRBV30; J: TRBJ2-7; DNA: TGTGCCTGGAGATCCAGGGGCAGGGGCGAGCAGTACTTC; CDR3: CAWRSRGRGEQYF
D: TRBD1; size: NA; V: TRBV2; J: TRBJ1-6; DNA: TGTGCCAGCAGGGACAGGGCAGACTCACCCCTCCACTTT; CDR3: CASRDRADSPLHF
D: NA; size: NA; V: TRBV5-1; J: TRBJ2-3; DNA: TGCGCCAGCAGCTTACAGGGAGATTACGTTAGGACAGATACGCAGTATTTT; CDR3: CASSLQGDYVRTDTQYF
D: TRBD1; size: once; V: TRBV11-2; J: TRBJ1-5; DNA: TGTGCCAGCAGCCTAGGGACAGGGGGGCATCAGCCCCAGAATTTT; CDR3: CASSLGTGGHQPQNF
D: NA; size: few; V: TRBV6-6; J: TRBJ1-1; DNA: TGTGCCAGCAGTTACTGGGGGAGGGAGACTGAAGCTTTCTTT; CDR3: CASSYWGRETEAFF
D: TRBD2; size: NA; V: TRBV4-3; J: TRBJ2-2; DNA: TGCGCCAGCAGCCGGGTAGCGGGAGCGGTCACCGGGGAGCTGTTTTTT; CDR3: CASSRVAGAVTGELFF
D: NA; size: NA; V: TRBV5-6; J: TRBJ2-5; DNA: TGTGCCAGCAGCTTCGGGGGCCAAGAGACCCAGTACTTC; CDR3: CASSFGGQETQYF
D: NA; size: once; V: TRBV2; J: TRBJ2-7; DNA: TGTGCCACACAGGACAGAAACTCCTACGAGCAGTACTTC; CDR3: CATQDRNSYEQYF